These 8 T cell receptor beta chains originate from one sample sequenced in a study of graft-versus-host responses after intestinal transplantation. Profiling relied on immunoSEQ multiplex PCR, and the TCRdb table lists in-frame clones only, not all of them. The table lists about 97,000 clones, more than 80% of them singletons. The sequenced sample was PBMCs, obtained approximately 470 days after intestinal transplant. The receptors originated from a human patient who received an intestinal transplant, so some T cells may come from the graft donor.

CDR3 DNA: TGTGCCAGCAGCGGAACCGGGACAGGGGCCATCACAGATACGCAGTATTTT. It encodes CASSGTGTGAITDTQYF. The chain joins TRBV7-9 to TRBJ2-3, with 10 bases fitting TRBD1. Germline V gene lookup returns CDR1 SEHNR and CDR2 FQNEAQ (reference sequence). V was clipped by 5 bases and J by 2 bases; unmatched bases: 10. The CDR3 sequence is 17 residues long.

This chain links TRBV9 with TRBJ2-5, with 9 bases identical to TRBD2. Germline-derived CDR1 and CDR2 are SGDLS and YYNGEE. After removal of 6 bases from V and 4 bases from J, the junction contained 10 bases not matched to a gene. The CDR3 length is 15 residues. As DNA, the CDR3 is TGTGCCAGCACCCGTGGGGGCGGGGGGGGAGAGACCCAGTACTTC. Its translation: CASTRGGGGGETQYF.

This clone was observed a single time. This chain connects TRBV6-1 to TRBJ1-1; 12 nucleotides agree with TRBD1. CDR1 and CDR2 from the germline V gene are MNHNS and SASEGT. Unmatched junction bases numbered 6, after V lost 5 bases and J lost 11 bases. This CDR3 is 13 amino acids long. The CDR3 DNA follows: TGTGCCAGCAGTTGGGGACAGGGGGCGAGGGCTTTCTTT. This translates into CASSWGQGARAFF.

J is TRBJ1-1 and V is TRBV7-6; D not certain. Trimming removed 4 bases from V and 0 bases from J, with 6 bases in between. Germline CDR1 is SGHVS and CDR2 is FNYEAQ. The CDR3 totals 13 residues. In DNA, the CDR3 is TGTGCCAGCAGCTGGGCCCTGAACACTGAAGCTTTCTTT. It codes for CASSWALNTEAFF.

The chain couples TRBV7-9 to TRBJ2-7; D might be TRBD1 (6 bases). The CDR3 covers 14 residues. V shed 5 bases and J shed 1 base, with 12 bases lying between them. Germline CDR1 reads SEHNR; CDR2 reads FQNEAQ (reference sequence). The CDR3 nucleotides are TGTGCCAGCAGCCCCGTTGGACAGTCCTACGAGCAGTACTTC. Its protein is CASSPVGQSYEQYF.

The chain couples TRBV7-2 to TRBJ2-7; D remains unclear. The germline V gene encodes CDR1 SGHTA and CDR2 FQGNSA. The ends were cut back, 1 base at V and 3 bases at J, with 7 bases in the middle. This CDR3 region has 13 residues. CDR3 bases: TGTGCCAGCAGCTTAGACGTAGGCTACGAGCAGTACTTC. Its protein is CASSLDVGYEQYF.

The V and J genes are TRBV6-5 and TRBJ2-5, with D unresolved. The DNA end is a closer match to TRBJ2-7, so the J assignment may be wrong. CDR1 is MNHEY and CDR2 is SVGAGI in the germline V gene. This CDR3 has 15 residues. The CDR3 reads CASSYSPDTPYEQYF. CDR3 in DNA: TGTGCCAGCAGTTACTCACCAGATACCCCCTACGAGCAGTACTTC.

The CDR3 here is CASSISPRIKRVAEAFF. DNA of the CDR3: TGTGCCAGCAGTATAAGCCCCCGGATCAAGAGGGTCGCTGAAGCTTTCTTT. The J gene is TRBJ1-1, the V gene TRBV2; D not certain. Trimming took 5 bases from V and 6 from J, leaving 25 bases between them. Germline values: CDR1 SNHLY, CDR2 FYNNEI. The CDR3 consists of 17 residues. Full variable domain (remainder filled in from reference TRBV2 and TRBJ1-1): EPEVTQTPSHQVTQMGQEVILRCVPISNHLYFYWYRQILGQKVEFLVSFYNNEISEKSEIFDDQFSVERPDGSNFTLKIRSTKLEDSAMYFCASSISPRIKRVAEAFFGQGTRLTVV.